The 21 T cell receptor beta chains presented below share a single source sample, sequenced in a study of blood T cell repertoires in COVID-19. Sequencing used immunoSEQ multiplex PCR; TCRdb keeps in-frame clones, though not all of them. In the table there are about 220,000 clones, 70% to 85% of which are singletons. The sample taken for sequencing was peripheral blood. Source of these receptors: a man between 50 and 59 years old with active or convalescent COVID-19.

The gene calls are TRBV15 and TRBJ2-5; D is possibly TRBD2 (7 bases). CDR1 is LNHNV and CDR2 is YYDKDF in the germline V gene (reference sequence). The length of the CDR3 is 17 residues. V was cut by 3 bases and J by 4 bases, with 21 bases left in between. This CDR3 reads CATSRRAGGGTRETQYF. The CDR3 DNA reads TGTGCCACCAGCAGGAGAGCCGGGGGAGGGACAAGAGAGACCCAGTACTTC.

The J gene is TRBJ1-2, the V gene TRBV7-8; TRBD1 agrees at 9 bases. Germline lookup yields CDR1 SGHVS and CDR2 FQNEAQ. The CDR3 consists of 14 residues. Losses at the gene ends were 5 bases for V and 8 bases for J; bases not matched to a gene: 9. This CDR3 reads CASSTRTGEGGYTF. The DNA for the CDR3 is TGTGCCAGCAGCACTAGGACAGGGGAGGGCGGCTACACCTTC.

This clone was observed once. The rearrangement joins TRBV11-2 to TRBJ2-7, with 7 positions matching TRBD2. CDR3 size: 15 residues. The germline CDR1 and CDR2 sequences are SGHAT and FQNNGV. Germline trimming cut 0 bases from V and 1 base from J; bases unmatched to any gene: 3. The CDR3, as DNA: TGTGCCAGCAGCTTAGATTTGGGACTATCCTACGAGCAGTACGTC. Translated, it gives CASSLDLGLSYEQYV.

This chain uses TRBV4-3 with TRBJ2-1; TRBD2 matches at 7 bases. V gave up 1 base and J gave up 4 bases; unmatched junction bases: 7. Germline CDR1 and CDR2: LGHNA and YSLEER. This CDR3 contains 16 residues. The DNA for the CDR3 is TGCGCCAGCAGCCAAGGTTTGCGGGGGAGATACAATGAGCAGTTCTTC. It translates to CASSQGLRGRYNEQFF.

The chain joins TRBV5-1 to TRBJ2-3; TRBD1 is a possible D gene (5 bases). Trimming took off 6 bases at V and 4 bases at J, with 12 bases between the two ends. The germline CDR1 and CDR2 sequences are SGHRS and YFSETQ. The CDR3 has 13 residues. CDR3 DNA: TGCGCCAGCAACCCCCAGGGCGCAGATACGCAGTATTTT. As protein: CASNPQGADTQYF.

The rearrangement uses TRBV5-5 and TRBJ1-2; D might be TRBD1 (5 bases). Trimming pared 0 bases from V and 4 bases from J, leaving 13 bases between. Per germline, CDR1 SGHKS and CDR2 YYEKEE (reference sequence). The CDR3 has 15 amino acids. The chain's CDR3 is CASSLDAGTSYGYTF. CDR3 DNA: TGTGCCAGCAGCTTGGATGCGGGGACTAGCTATGGCTACACCTTC. Together with reference TRBV5-5 and TRBJ1-2, the CDR3 gives the full variable domain: DAGVTQSPTHLIKTRGQQVTLRCSPISGHKSVSWYQQVLGQGPQFIFQYYEKEERGRGNFPDRFSARQFPNYSSELNVNALLLGDSALYLCASSLDAGTSYGYTFGSGTRLTVV.

The V call is TRBV20-1, the J call TRBJ2-7; D is undetermined. Germline CDR1 and CDR2: DFQATT and SNEGSKA (reference sequence). The CDR3 sequence is 11 residues long. V was pared by 3 bases and J by 3 bases, with 6 bases between. CDR3 loop: CSARTLYEQYF. The CDR3 coding sequence is TGCAGTGCTAGGACTCTCTACGAGCAGTACTTC.

The gene calls are TRBV29-1 and TRBJ2-7; 7 positions match TRBD1. With V trimmed by 2 bases and J by 3 bases, 1 base remained unmatched. Germline loops: CDR1 SQVTM, CDR2 ANQGSEA. The CDR3 runs 12 residues. CDR3 DNA: TGCAGCGTTGAAACAGGGGACTACGAGCAGTACGTC. It encodes CSVETGDYEQYV.

This sequence joins TRBV7-2 and TRBJ1-4, with 8 bases that match TRBD1. V gave up 5 bases and J gave up 8 bases; unmatched junction bases: 7. Germline CDR1 and CDR2: SGHTA and FQGNSA. The CDR3 consists of 14 residues. The CDR3, as DNA: TGTGCCAGCAGCCTCGGACAGGGCGAAGAAAAACTGTTTTTT. Protein: CASSLGQGEEKLFF. Using reference TRBV7-2 and TRBJ1-4 for the parts outside the CDR3, the full variable domain is GAGVSQSPSNKVTEKGKDVELRCDPISGHTALYWYRQSLGQGLEFLIYFQGNSAPDKSGLPSDRFSAERTGGSVSTLTIQRTQQEDSAVYLCASSLGQGEEKLFFGSGTQLSVL.

The gene calls are TRBV15 and TRBJ1-6; maybe TRBD1 (5 bases). The CDR3 totals 13 residues. Trimming stripped 2 bases from V and 6 bases from J, with 5 bases between. Germline V gene data show CDR1 as LNHNV and CDR2 as YYDKDF (reference sequence). The CDR3 DNA sequence: TGTGCCACCAGCAGACAGGGTAATTCACCCCTCCACTTT. It encodes CATSRQGNSPLHF.

As for this clone: A read error may produce the germline difference seen at one junction end. The J gene is TRBJ1-3, the V gene TRBV7-9, with 7 nucleotides matching TRBD1. The germline CDR1 and CDR2 sequences are SEHNR and FQNEAQ (reference sequence). This CDR3 spans 13 amino acids. In nucleotides, the CDR3 is TGTGCCAGCAGCTTATCAGGGGGAAGCACCATATATTTT. Translating gives CASSLSGGSTIYF.

The gene calls are TRBV7-9 and TRBJ1-2; no reliable D call. The germline V gene has CDR1 SEHNR and CDR2 FQNEAQ (reference sequence). V lost 1 base and J 8 bases, leaving 11 bases between the germline ends. The CDR3 length is 13 residues. The CDR3 loop is CASSLDVVAGYTF. The CDR3 bases are TGTGCCAGCAGCTTAGACGTGGTGGCCGGCTACACCTTC.

This chain connects TRBV18 to TRBJ2-5, with D tentatively TRBD2 (6 bases). The germline V and J ends were trimmed by 3 bases and 5 bases, with 16 bases remaining between them. This CDR3 region has 15 residues. Germline values: CDR1 KGHSH, CDR2 LQKENI. Here the CDR3 reads CASSPNLATTETQYF. The CDR3 region has the DNA TGTGCCAGCTCACCCAACCTAGCGACTACCGAGACCCAGTACTTC. Together with reference TRBV18 and TRBJ2-5, the CDR3 gives the full variable domain: NAGVMQNPRHLVRRRGQEARLRCSPMKGHSHVYWYRQLPEEGLKFMVYLQKENIIDESGMPKERFSAEFPKEGPSILRIQQVVRGDSAAYFCASSPNLATTETQYFGPGTRLLVL.

This clone was seen a single time. The J gene is TRBJ2-3, the V gene TRBV12-3 or TRBV12-4; D not certain. This CDR3 contains 11 residues. V lost 8 bases and J 2 bases, leaving 5 bases between the germline ends. As DNA, the CDR3 is TGTGCCAGCCTAAACACAGATACGCAGTATTTT. Its translation is CASLNTDTQYF.

The rearrangement links TRBV4-1 to TRBJ2-2, with 14 nucleotides matching TRBD2. The CDR3 totals 19 residues. V gave up 1 base and J gave up 6 bases; unmatched junction bases: 10. Germline V CDR1 and CDR2: MGHRA, YSYEKL. CDR3 DNA: TGCGCCAGCAGCCAAGTCGCCGGACTAGCGGGAGGAGGCTCCGGGGAGCTGTTTTTT. Its protein product is CASSQVAGLAGGGSGELFF.

The J gene is TRBJ2-3, the V gene TRBV5-1; 9 nucleotides match TRBD1. CDR3 length: 16 amino acids. In germline, CDR1 is SGHRS, CDR2 YFSETQ. Trimming at V came to 4 bases and at J to 4 bases, leaving 10 bases not matched to a gene. The CDR3 loop is CASSIPGQGLADTQYF. CDR3 sequence (DNA): TGCGCCAGCAGCATACCGGGACAGGGCTTGGCAGATACGCAGTATTTT.

The chain is built from TRBV24-1 and TRBJ2-5; 11 bases line up with TRBD1. Trimming cost V 3 bases and J 6 bases; bases outside gene matches: 5. Germline CDR1 reads KGHDR; CDR2 reads SFDVKD. This CDR3 has 15 residues. The CDR3 DNA reads TGTGCCACCAGTGATCCGGGACAGGGGGATAAGACCCAGTACTTC. The encoded protein is CATSDPGQGDKTQYF.

V and J are TRBV14 and TRBJ2-1, with D perhaps matching TRBD1 (6 bases). The CDR3 sequence is 13 residues long. Trimming took off 6 bases at V and 5 bases at J, with 11 bases between the two ends. Germline lookup yields CDR1 SGHDN and CDR2 FVKESK. The CDR3 DNA is TGTGCCAGCAGGAAACAGGGAAACAATGAGCAGTTCTTC. Translated, it gives CASRKQGNNEQFF.

The rearrangement links TRBV30 to TRBJ2-7; perhaps TRBD1 as D (5 bases). Germline assignment: CDR1 GTSNPN and CDR2 SVGIG (reference sequence). This CDR3 is built from 13 residues. V was trimmed by 3 bases and J by 0 bases, leaving 9 bases between them. The CDR3 loop is CAWSLQVSYEQYF. The CDR3 DNA is TGTGCCTGGAGCCTACAGGTCTCCTACGAGCAGTACTTC.

This sequence joins TRBV7-9 and TRBJ1-1; 11 bases are shared with TRBD1. CDR1 is SEHNR, CDR2 FQNEAQ, per germline (reference sequence). The junction had 1 base not matched to a gene; V was cut back by 6 bases and J by 4 bases. The CDR3 covers 13 residues. This CDR3 is CASRGTGGTEAFF. CDR3 bases: TGTGCCAGCAGGGGGACAGGGGGCACTGAAGCTTTCTTT.

On this clone: This CDR3 is also generated by other DNA sequences in the sample. The chain has TRBV5-1 and TRBJ2-2; tentatively, D is TRBD1 (5 bases). Deletions cut 0 bases from V and 2 bases from J, with 8 bases between. The length of the CDR3 is 15 residues. Germline assignment: CDR1 SGHRS and CDR2 YFSETQ. CDR3 loop: CASSLGDRNTGELFF. The CDR3 DNA is TGCGCCAGCAGCTTGGGCGACAGAAACACCGGGGAGCTGTTTTTT.